One sample yielded the 20 T cell receptor beta chains listed below, sequenced in a study of identical twins. TCRdb reanalysed the 5' RACE reads using MiXCR and keeps one entry per CDR3 protein. Of 150,000 or so distinct CDR3 sequences listed, approximately 4% are singletons. The material sequenced was memory T cells sorted from blood. Source of these receptors: a man younger than 35 in good health.

This clonotype was seen at least ten times. V and J are TRBV19 and TRBJ1-5; D not resolved. V lost 7 bases and J 4 bases, leaving 20 bases between the germline ends. The CDR3 runs to 16 residues. Germline V gene lookup returns CDR1 LNHDA and CDR2 SQIVND (reference sequence). This CDR3 is CASTIKGGPGNQPQHF. In nucleotides, the CDR3 is TGTGCCAGTACTATTAAGGGAGGCCCGGGGAATCAGCCCCAGCATTTT.

This clonotype has at least ten counts. The rearrangement links TRBV5-1 to TRBJ2-3; no clear D. This CDR3 region has 16 residues. V lost 3 bases and J lost 3, with 17 bases in between. Looked up from germline, CDR1 is SGHRS and CDR2 is YFSETQ. For the CDR3, the DNA is TGCGCCAGCAGCTCAAAGAGGTGGGCGGTAACAGATACGCAGTATTTT. Amino acids: CASSSKRWAVTDTQYF.

This clonotype was seen ten or more times. V is TRBV7-2 and J is TRBJ2-7; D remains ambiguous. CDR3 length: 12 amino acids. Trimming removed 1 base at V and 3 bases at J, with 4 bases between. The germline gives CDR1 SGHTA, CDR2 FQGNSA. In DNA, the CDR3 is TGTGCCAGCAGCTTAGTCTTCTACGAGCAGTACTTC. It yields the protein CASSLVFYEQYF. Full variable domain (missing parts from reference TRBV7-2 and TRBJ2-7): GAGVSQSPSNKVTEKGKDVELRCDPISGHTALYWYRQSLGQGLEFLIYFQGNSAPDKSGLPSDRFSAERTGGSVSTLTIQRTQQEDSAVYLCASSLVFYEQYFGPGTRLTVT.

There are a few counts of this clonotype. The chain carries TRBV28 and TRBJ1-3, with a weak D call TRBD1 (5 bases). The CDR3 is made up of 15 amino acids. Trimming cost V 3 bases and J 0 bases, with 9 bases left between them. The germline V gene has CDR1 MDHEN and CDR2 SYDVKM. The CDR3 DNA is TGTGCCAGCAGTTTCTTGGGGGACTCTGGAAACACCATATATTTT. It is translated as CASSFLGDSGNTIYF.

This clonotype occurred many times. The chain recombines TRBV29-1 with TRBJ1-2; no reliable D call. The CDR3 totals 12 residues. The V gene lost 4 bases and the J gene lost 4 bases, with 10 bases spanning the gap. Germline V gene data show CDR1 as SQVTM and CDR2 as ANQGSEA. The CDR3 loop is CSVGRHGYGYTF. DNA for the CDR3: TGCAGCGTTGGTAGACACGGCTATGGCTACACCTTC.

This clonotype was counted ten times or more. The rearrangement uses TRBV7-2 and TRBJ2-2; TRBD2 agrees at 9 bases. The CDR3 runs to 14 residues. The ends lost 1 base at V and 6 bases at J; junction bases unmatched: 0. CDR1 is SGHTA and CDR2 is FQGNSA in the germline V gene. This CDR3 is CASSLGLAAGELFF. In DNA, the CDR3 is TGTGCCAGCAGCTTAGGACTAGCGGCCGGGGAGCTGTTTTTT.

Ten or more counts support this clonotype. This chain links TRBV11-2 with TRBJ1-2; tentatively, D is TRBD1 (5 bases). Germline CDR1 reads SGHAT; CDR2 reads FQNNGV. V shed 1 base and J shed 3 bases, with 12 bases lying between them. CDR3 length: 15 residues. CDR3 coding DNA: TGTGCCAGCAGCTTAGGACCTCAGACAGACTATGGCTACACCTTC. This encodes CASSLGPQTDYGYTF.

This clonotype was seen ten or more times. The V call is TRBV18, the J call TRBJ2-1; 9 bases are shared with TRBD2. The trim removed 3 bases at V and 0 bases at J, leaving 6 bases unmatched. The CDR3 length is 17 residues. The germline V gene encodes CDR1 KGHSH and CDR2 LQKENI. CDR3 sequence reads: CASSPYIAGASYNEQFF. The CDR3 bases are TGTGCCAGCTCACCTTACATAGCGGGAGCCTCCTACAATGAGCAGTTCTTC.

Ten or more counts support this clonotype. The chain uses TRBV6-5 and TRBJ1-4; D perhaps matches TRBD1 (5 bases). The CDR3 length is 14 residues. V was trimmed by 2 bases and J by 5 bases, leaving 9 bases between them. Germline V gene lookup returns CDR1 MNHEY and CDR2 SVGAGI. This chain's CDR3 is CASSYGGWNEKLFF. Here the CDR3 DNA reads TGTGCCAGCAGTTACGGGGGGTGGAATGAAAAACTGTTTTTT.

This clonotype occurred many times. The chain employs TRBV6-5 and TRBJ2-7; the D is unclear. CDR1 MNHEY and CDR2 SVGAGI come from the germline V gene. This CDR3 region has 12 residues. Deletions cut 6 bases from V and 3 bases from J, with 9 bases between. CDR3 loop: CASRPTIYEQYF. CDR3 DNA sequence: TGTGCCAGCAGACCTACAATCTACGAGCAGTACTTC.

This clonotype came up many times. V gene TRBV3-1 combines with J gene TRBJ2-1, with D maybe TRBD1 (6 bases). The germline V and J ends were trimmed by 4 bases and 10 bases, with 14 bases remaining between them. Per germline, CDR1 LGHDT and CDR2 YNNKEL (reference sequence). The length of the CDR3 is 13 residues. The CDR3 coding sequence is TGTGCCAGCAGCCCCCGACAGGAAGGGGAGCAGTTCTTC. This encodes CASSPRQEGEQFF.

The chain has TRBV25-1 and TRBJ1-1; maybe TRBD1 (5 bases). Germline values: CDR1 MGHDK, CDR2 SYGVNS. This CDR3 is built from 13 residues. V was clipped by 2 bases and J by 11 bases, with 15 bases between them. CDR3 nucleotides: TGTGCCAGCAGTGAACAGGGCGCGTTTCAGGCTTTCTTT. This translates into CASSEQGAFQAFF.

This clonotype was observed at least ten times. The gene calls are TRBV7-9 and TRBJ2-1; 7 bases are a match to TRBD2. Trimming cost V 3 bases and J 7 bases; bases outside gene matches: 9. The germline gives CDR1 SEHNR, CDR2 FQNEAQ (reference sequence). CDR3 length: 15 residues. The CDR3 DNA reads as TGTGCCAGCAGCTTGAATAGGGCCGGGGGGAATGAGCAGTTCTTC. This gives the protein CASSLNRAGGNEQFF.

The chain links TRBV30 to TRBJ1-1; D gene unclear. Germline V CDR1 and CDR2: GTSNPN, SVGIG (reference sequence). This CDR3 is built from 13 residues. Trimming left V 3 bases short and J 1 base short, with 9 bases between. In nucleotides, the CDR3 is TGTGCCTGGAGGATCGGGTCGAACACTGAAGCTTTCTTT. Translated, it gives CAWRIGSNTEAFF.

In its sample, this clonotype was seen many times. This sequence joins TRBV7-2 and TRBJ2-7, with D tentatively TRBD1 (6 bases). V was trimmed by 3 bases and J by 3 bases, leaving 15 bases between them. The germline gives CDR1 SGHTA, CDR2 FQGNSA. The CDR3 spans 15 residues. This CDR3 is CASSFKAQGGYEQYF. The DNA for the CDR3 is TGTGCCAGCAGCTTCAAAGCACAGGGTGGCTACGAGCAGTACTTC.

This clonotype was observed many times. This chain connects TRBV14 to TRBJ2-7; maybe TRBD2 (5 bases). The germline V gene encodes CDR1 SGHDN and CDR2 FVKESK. The V gene lost 5 bases and the J gene lost 0 bases, with 17 bases spanning the gap. This CDR3 is 16 amino acids long. The CDR3 DNA follows: TGTGCCAGCAGCGAAGCGTATCGGGGATTCTCCTACGAGCAGTACTTC. It translates to CASSEAYRGFSYEQYF.

This clonotype was counted ten times or more. This chain joins TRBV12-3 or TRBV12-4 and TRBJ1-6; tentative D call: TRBD1 (6 bases). The CDR3 consists of 18 residues. The V and J ends lost 6 bases and 0 bases respectively, with 18 bases between them. This CDR3 reads CASRTTVRGPSYNSPLHF. The DNA of the CDR3 is TGTGCCAGCAGAACAACGGTCAGGGGCCCCTCCTATAATTCACCCCTCCACTTT.

In this sample, this clonotype turned up many times. This chain uses TRBV5-6 with TRBJ2-3; possible D gene TRBD1, 5 bases. The CDR3 consists of 14 residues. Deletions cut 1 base from V and 6 bases from J, with 12 bases between. Per the germline V gene, CDR1 is SGHDT and CDR2 is YYEEEE. CDR3 residues: CASSLSQGMDTQYF. The CDR3 DNA reads TGTGCCAGCAGCTTGAGCCAGGGAATGGATACGCAGTATTTT.

The chain uses TRBV3-1 and TRBJ2-3; 7 bases map to TRBD2. The CDR3 is made up of 16 amino acids. The J segment lost 3 bases and the V segment lost 5 bases, leaving 11 bases of the junction unmatched. CDR1 is LGHDT, CDR2 YNNKEL, per germline (reference sequence). The CDR3 coding sequence is TGTGCCAGCAGCGTAAGACTAACTAGCGAGACAGATACGCAGTATTTT. Its translation is CASSVRLTSETDTQYF.

The table lists this clonotype with many counts. This chain joins TRBV7-6 and TRBJ2-1, with 7 bases lining up with TRBD2. This CDR3 has 17 amino acids. Losses at the gene ends were 4 bases for V and 0 bases for J; bases not matched to a gene: 9. CDR1 SGHVS and CDR2 FNYEAQ come from the germline V gene. This CDR3 reads CASSSGTNPGSYNEQFF. The CDR3, as DNA: TGTGCCAGCAGCTCCGGGACTAATCCTGGCTCCTACAATGAGCAGTTCTTC.